This T cell receptor beta chain was profiled in a study of response to subunit inactivated influenza vaccine. Findings of the study overall: Authors suggested that a seasonal influenza vaccination recruits few new T cells each time.

TCRdb recomputed calls from the RT-PCR reads with MiXCR, one row per CDR3 protein. Here the sample spans 710,000 or so distinct CDR3 sequences, 15% to 17% being singletons. CDR3 length equals 15 residues. The germline V gene has CDR1 DFQATT and CDR2 SNEGSKA (reference sequence). Trimming shortened V by 3 bases and J by 2 bases, and 16 bases separated the two germline ends. As regards this clonotype: Its specificity is not known.

The sample consisted of PBMCs from blood, taken approximately 12 days after vaccination. This TCR was recovered from a man aged 45-65 years who received an inactivated influenza vaccine. The genes are TRBV20-1 and TRBJ1-1; D might be TRBD1 (5 bases). The CDR3 sequence is CSASLTAPRNTEAFF. The CDR3 nucleotides are TGCAGTGCTAGCCTGACAGCTCCTCGTAACACTGAAGCTTTCTTT.